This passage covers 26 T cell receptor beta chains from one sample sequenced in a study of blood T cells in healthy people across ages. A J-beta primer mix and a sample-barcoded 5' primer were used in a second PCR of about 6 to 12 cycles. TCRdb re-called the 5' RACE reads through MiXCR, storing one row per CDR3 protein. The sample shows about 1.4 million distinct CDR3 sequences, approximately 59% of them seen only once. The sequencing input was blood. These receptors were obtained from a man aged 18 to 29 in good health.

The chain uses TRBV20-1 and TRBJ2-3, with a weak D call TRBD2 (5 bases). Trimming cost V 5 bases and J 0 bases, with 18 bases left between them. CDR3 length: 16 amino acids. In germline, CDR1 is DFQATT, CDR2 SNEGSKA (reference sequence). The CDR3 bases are TGCAGTGCTCACCGGGGATCCAGCGAGAGCACAGATACGCAGTATTTT. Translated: CSAHRGSSESTDTQYF.

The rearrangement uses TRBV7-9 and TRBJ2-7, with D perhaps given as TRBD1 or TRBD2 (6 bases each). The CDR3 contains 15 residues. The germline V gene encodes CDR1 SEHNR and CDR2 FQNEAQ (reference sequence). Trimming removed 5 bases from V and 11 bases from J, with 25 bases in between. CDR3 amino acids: CASSPPGTFSSEKYF. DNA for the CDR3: TGTGCCAGCAGCCCGCCCGGGACATTCTCTAGCGAAAAGTACTTC.

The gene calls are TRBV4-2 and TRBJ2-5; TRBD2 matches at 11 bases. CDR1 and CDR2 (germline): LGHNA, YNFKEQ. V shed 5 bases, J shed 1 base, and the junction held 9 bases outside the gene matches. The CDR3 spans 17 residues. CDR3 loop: CASSADPSGGSQETQYF. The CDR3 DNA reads TGTGCCAGCAGCGCCGATCCTAGCGGGGGGTCCCAAGAGACCCAGTACTTC.

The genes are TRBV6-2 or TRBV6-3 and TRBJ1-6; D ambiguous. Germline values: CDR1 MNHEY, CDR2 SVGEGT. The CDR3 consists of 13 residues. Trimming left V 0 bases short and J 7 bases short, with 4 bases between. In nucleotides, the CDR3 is TGTGCCAGCAGTTACTCTGAGAATTCACCCCTCCACTTT. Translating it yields CASSYSENSPLHF.

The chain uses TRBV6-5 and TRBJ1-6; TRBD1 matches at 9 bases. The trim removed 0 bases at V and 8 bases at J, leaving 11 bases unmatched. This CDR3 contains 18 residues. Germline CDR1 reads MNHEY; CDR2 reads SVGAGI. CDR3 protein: CASSYSVTGGPVDSPLHF. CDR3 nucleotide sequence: TGTGCCAGCAGTTACTCTGTGACAGGGGGACCGGTAGATTCACCCCTCCACTTT.

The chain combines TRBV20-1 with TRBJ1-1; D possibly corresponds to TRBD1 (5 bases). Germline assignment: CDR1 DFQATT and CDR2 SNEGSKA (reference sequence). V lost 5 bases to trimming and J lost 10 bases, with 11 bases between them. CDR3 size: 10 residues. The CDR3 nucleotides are TGCAGTGCTGATGACAGAGGAGCTTTCTTT. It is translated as CSADDRGAFF.

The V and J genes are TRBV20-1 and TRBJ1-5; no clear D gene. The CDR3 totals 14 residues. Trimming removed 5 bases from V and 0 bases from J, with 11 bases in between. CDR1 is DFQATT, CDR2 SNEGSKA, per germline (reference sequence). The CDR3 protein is CSAHDPTSNQPQHF. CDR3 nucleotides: TGCAGTGCTCACGACCCTACTAGCAATCAGCCCCAGCATTTT.

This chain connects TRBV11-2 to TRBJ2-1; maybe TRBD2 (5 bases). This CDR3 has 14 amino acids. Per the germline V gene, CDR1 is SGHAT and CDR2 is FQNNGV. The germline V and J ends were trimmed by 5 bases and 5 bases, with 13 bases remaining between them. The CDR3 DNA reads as TGTGCCAGCAGCCCAGACTACGCCAACAATGAGCAGTTCTTC. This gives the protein CASSPDYANNEQFF.

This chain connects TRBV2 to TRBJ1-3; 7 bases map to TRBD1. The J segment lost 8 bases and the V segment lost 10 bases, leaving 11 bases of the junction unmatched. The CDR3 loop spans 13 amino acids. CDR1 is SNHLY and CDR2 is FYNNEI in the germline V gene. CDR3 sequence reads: CATRDSLGDTIYF. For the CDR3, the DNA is TGTGCCACCCGGGACAGTCTAGGGGACACCATATATTTT. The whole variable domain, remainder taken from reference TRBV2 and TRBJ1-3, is EPEVTQTPSHQVTQMGQEVILRCVPISNHLYFYWYRQILGQKVEFLVSFYNNEISEKSEIFDDQFSVERPDGSNFTLKIRSTKLEDSAMYFCATRDSLGDTIYFGEGSWLTVV.

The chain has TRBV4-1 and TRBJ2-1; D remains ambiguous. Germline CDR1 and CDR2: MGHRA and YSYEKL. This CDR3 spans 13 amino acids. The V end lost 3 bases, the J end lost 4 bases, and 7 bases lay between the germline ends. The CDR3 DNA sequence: TGCGCCAGCAGCCACGACGGATACAATGAGCAGTTCTTC. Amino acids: CASSHDGYNEQFF.

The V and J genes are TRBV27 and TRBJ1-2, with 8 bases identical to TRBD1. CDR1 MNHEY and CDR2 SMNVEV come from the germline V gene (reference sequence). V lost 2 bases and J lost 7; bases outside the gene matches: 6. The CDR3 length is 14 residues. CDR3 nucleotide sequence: TGTGCCAGCAGTTTAGCGGACAGGGAGTCTGGCTACACCTTC. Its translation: CASSLADRESGYTF.

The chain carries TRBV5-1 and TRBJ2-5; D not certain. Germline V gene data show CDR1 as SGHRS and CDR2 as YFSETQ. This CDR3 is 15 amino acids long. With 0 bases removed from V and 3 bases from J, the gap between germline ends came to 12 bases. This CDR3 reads CASSLVGSYEETQYF. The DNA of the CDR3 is TGCGCCAGCAGCTTGGTTGGGTCATACGAAGAGACCCAGTACTTC.

CDR3 protein: CASSYGSPGLSGANVLTF. In DNA form, the CDR3 reads TGTGCCAGCAGTTACGGATCACCAGGACTCTCTGGGGCCAACGTCCTGACTTTC. This rearrangement joins TRBV6-5 to TRBJ2-6; D is possibly TRBD2 (5 bases). Germline V gene data show CDR1 as MNHEY and CDR2 as SVGAGI. The CDR3 is 18 amino acids. The V end lost 2 bases, the J end lost 0 bases, and 14 bases lay between the germline ends.

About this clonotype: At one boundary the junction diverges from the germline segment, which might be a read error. The CDR3 DNA reads TGCGCCGGCAGCTGGGGACAGGGTGATGGAGCCAAAAACATTCAGTACTTC. It yields the protein CAGSWGQGDGAKNIQYF. This sequence joins TRBV5-1 and TRBJ2-4, with 9 bases lining up with TRBD1. Per germline, CDR1 SGHRS and CDR2 YFSETQ. This CDR3 contains 17 residues.

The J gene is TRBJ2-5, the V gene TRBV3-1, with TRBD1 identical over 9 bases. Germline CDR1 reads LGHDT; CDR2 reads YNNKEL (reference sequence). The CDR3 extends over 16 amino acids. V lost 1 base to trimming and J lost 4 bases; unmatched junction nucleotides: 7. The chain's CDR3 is CASSQADRGIGETQYF. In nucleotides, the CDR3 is TGTGCCAGCAGCCAAGCAGACAGGGGGATTGGAGAGACCCAGTACTTC.

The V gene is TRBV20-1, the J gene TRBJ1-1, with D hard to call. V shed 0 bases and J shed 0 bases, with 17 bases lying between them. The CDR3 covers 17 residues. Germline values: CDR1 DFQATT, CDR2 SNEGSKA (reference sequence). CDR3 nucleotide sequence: TGCAGTGCTAGAGATTACGTCCGAGCAGGAGTGAACACTGAAGCTTTCTTT. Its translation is CSARDYVRAGVNTEAFF.

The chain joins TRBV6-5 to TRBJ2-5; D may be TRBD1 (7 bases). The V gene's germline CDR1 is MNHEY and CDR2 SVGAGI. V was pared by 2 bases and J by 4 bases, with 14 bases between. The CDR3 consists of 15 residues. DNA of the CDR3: TGTGCCAGCAGTTACAAGACCAGGGGGGTAGAGACCCAGTACTTC. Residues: CASSYKTRGVETQYF.

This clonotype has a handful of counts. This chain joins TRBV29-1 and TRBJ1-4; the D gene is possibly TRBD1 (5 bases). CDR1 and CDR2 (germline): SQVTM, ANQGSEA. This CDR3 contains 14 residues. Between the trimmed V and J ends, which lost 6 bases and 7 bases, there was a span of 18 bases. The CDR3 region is CSVVGGESGEKLFF. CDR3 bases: TGCAGCGTCGTGGGGGGAGAATCGGGTGAAAAACTGTTTTTT.

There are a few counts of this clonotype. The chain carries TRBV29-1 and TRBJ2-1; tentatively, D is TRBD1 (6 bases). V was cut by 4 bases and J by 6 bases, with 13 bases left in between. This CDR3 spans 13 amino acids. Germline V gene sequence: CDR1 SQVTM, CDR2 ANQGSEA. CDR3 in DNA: TGCAGCGTTGTGGGGGCCTTTCGCAATGAGCAGTTCTTC. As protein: CSVVGAFRNEQFF.

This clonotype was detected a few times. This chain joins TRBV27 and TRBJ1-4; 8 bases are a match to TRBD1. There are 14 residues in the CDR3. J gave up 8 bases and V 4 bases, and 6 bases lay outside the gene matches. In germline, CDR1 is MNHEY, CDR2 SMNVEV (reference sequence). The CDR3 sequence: CASSSRGRGEKLFF. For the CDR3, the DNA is TGTGCCAGCAGTTCCAGGGGGCGCGGGGAAAAACTGTTTTTT.

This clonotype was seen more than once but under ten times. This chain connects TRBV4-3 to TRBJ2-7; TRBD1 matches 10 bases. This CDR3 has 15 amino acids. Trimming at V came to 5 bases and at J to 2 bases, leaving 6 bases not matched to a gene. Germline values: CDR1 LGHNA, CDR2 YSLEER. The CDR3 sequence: CASSAGTGVAYEQYF. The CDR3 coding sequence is TGCGCCAGCAGCGCCGGGACAGGGGTGGCCTACGAGCAGTACTTC.

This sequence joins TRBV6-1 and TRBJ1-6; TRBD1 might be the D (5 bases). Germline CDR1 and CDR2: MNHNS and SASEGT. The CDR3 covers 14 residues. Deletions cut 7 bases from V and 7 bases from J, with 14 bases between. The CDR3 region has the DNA TGTGCCAGCATCTTCGACAGTGGGAATTCACCCCTCCACTTT. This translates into CASIFDSGNSPLHF.

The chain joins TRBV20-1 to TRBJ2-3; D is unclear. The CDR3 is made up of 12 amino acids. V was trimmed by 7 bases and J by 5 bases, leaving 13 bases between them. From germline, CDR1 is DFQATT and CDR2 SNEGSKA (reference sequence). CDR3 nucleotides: TGCAGTGTCAGGACCGTCGGAGATACGCAGTATTTT. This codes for CSVRTVGDTQYF.

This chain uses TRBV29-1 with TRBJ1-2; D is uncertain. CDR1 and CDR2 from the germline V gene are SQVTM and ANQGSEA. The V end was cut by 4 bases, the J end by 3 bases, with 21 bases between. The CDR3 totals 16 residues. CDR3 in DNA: TGCAGCGTTGGGAGGGAACGGGAACTGGGAGACTATGGCTACACCTTC. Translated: CSVGRERELGDYGYTF.

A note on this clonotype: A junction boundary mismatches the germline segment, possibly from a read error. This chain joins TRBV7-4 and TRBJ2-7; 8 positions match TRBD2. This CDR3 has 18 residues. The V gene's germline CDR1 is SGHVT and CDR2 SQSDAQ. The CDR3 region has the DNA TGTGCTAGCAGCTCAGGCCCCAGAGCGGGAGTGTTATCCTACGAGCAGTACTTC. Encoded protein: CASSSGPRAGVLSYEQYF.

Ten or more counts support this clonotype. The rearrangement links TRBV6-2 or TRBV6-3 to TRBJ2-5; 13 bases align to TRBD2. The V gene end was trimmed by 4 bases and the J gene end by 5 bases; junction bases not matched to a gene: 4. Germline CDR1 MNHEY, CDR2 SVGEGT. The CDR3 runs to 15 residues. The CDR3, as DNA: TGTGCCAGCAGTTTGACTAGCGGGGGGTTCGAGACCCAGTACTTC. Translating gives CASSLTSGGFETQYF.